This TCR beta chain appears in the sequencing data of a study of OX40 agonist ivuxolimab in advanced cancers. Study-wide results and caveats: Clonal expansion from baseline to week 6 occurred in both CD4+ and CD8+ T cells.

With V trimmed by 3 bases and J by 3 bases, 2 bases remained unmatched. Germline CDR1 reads SGDLS; CDR2 reads YYNGEE. The CDR3 runs 14 residues. Produced via immunoSEQ multiplex PCR; TCRdb's table is partial and in-frame only. The data contain about 93,000 clones, 85% to 95% of them singletons. This clone was observed a single time. Its target is unknown. The source material was CD4+ or CD8+ T cells sorted from blood, sampled in a trial of the OX40 agonist ivuxolimab. The chain carries TRBV9 and TRBJ1-2; 10 bases are shared with TRBD1. The receptor comes from an adult with an advanced solid tumor such as melanoma, head and neck, liver or kidney cancer. The CDR3 protein is CASSGGQGDYGYTF. CDR3 nucleotides: TGTGCCAGCAGCGGCGGACAGGGGGACTATGGCTACACCTTC.